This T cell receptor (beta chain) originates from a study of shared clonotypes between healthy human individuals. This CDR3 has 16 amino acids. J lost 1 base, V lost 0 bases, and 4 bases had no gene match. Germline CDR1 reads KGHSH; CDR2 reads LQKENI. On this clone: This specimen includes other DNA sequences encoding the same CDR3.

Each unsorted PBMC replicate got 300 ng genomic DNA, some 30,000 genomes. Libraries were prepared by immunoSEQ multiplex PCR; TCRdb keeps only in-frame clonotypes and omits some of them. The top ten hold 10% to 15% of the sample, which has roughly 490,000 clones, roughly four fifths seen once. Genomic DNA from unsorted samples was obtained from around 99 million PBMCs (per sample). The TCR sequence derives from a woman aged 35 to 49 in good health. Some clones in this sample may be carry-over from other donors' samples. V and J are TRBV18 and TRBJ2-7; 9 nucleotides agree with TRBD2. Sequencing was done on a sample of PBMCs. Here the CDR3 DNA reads TGTGCCAGCTCACCACCTGGGAGCGGGAGGTCCTACGAGCAGTACTTC. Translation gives CASSPPGSGRSYEQYF.